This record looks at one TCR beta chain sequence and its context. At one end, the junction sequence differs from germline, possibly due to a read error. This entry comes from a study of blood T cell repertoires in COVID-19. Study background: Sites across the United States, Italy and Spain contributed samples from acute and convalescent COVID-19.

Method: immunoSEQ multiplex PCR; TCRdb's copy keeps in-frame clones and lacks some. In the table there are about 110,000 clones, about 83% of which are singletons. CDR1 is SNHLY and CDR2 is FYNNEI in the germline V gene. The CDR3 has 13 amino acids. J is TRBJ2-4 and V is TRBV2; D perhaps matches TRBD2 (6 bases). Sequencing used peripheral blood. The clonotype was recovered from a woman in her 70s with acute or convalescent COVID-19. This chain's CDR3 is CASSEGPLLWGDF. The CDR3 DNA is TGTGCCAGCAGTGAAGGGCCACTACTTTGGGGGGACTTC.